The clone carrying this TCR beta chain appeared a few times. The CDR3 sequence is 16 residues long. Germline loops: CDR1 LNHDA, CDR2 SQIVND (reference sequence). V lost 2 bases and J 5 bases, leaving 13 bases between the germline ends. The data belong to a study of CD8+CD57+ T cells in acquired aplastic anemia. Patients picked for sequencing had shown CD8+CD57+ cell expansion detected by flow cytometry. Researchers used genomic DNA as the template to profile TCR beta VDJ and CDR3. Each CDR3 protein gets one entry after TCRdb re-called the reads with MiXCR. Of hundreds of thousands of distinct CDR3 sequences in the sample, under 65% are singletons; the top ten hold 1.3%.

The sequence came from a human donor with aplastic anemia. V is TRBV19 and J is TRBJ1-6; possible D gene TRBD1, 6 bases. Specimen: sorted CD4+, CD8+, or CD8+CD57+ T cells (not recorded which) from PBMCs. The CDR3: CASSILGTPDNSPLHF. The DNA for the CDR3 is TGTGCCAGTAGTATACTCGGGACACCAGATAATTCACCCCTCCACTTT.